Shown below are 28 T cell receptor beta chains from a single sample sequenced in a study of blood T cell repertoires in COVID-19. Profiling relied on immunoSEQ multiplex PCR, and the TCRdb table lists in-frame clones only, not all of them. The repertoire holds a few hundred thousand clones, with 70% to 90% as singletons. Material for sequencing was PBMCs or T cells enriched from blood (not recorded which). All receptors derive from a woman younger than 35 who had been exposed to COVID-19.

The chain carries TRBV18 and TRBJ1-1; D gene uncertain. Germline lookup yields CDR1 KGHSH and CDR2 LQKENI. The V gene lost 5 bases and the J gene lost 2 bases, with 21 bases spanning the gap. The CDR3 is 17 residues long. The CDR3 is CASSYRPSPADNTEAFF. CDR3 in DNA: TGTGCCAGCTCATATCGCCCCTCACCTGCAGATAACACTGAAGCTTTCTTT.

This chain connects TRBV7-8 to TRBJ1-1; weak D call: TRBD1 (5 bases). CDR3 size: 14 residues. V was pared by 1 base and J by 10 bases, with 16 bases between. The V gene's germline CDR1 is SGHVS and CDR2 FQNEAQ. CDR3 DNA: TGTGCCAGCAGCTTAGAGGGGCTGGTCACAGGAGCTTTCTTT. It is translated as CASSLEGLVTGAFF.

This clone was detected a few times. This chain connects TRBV4-1 to TRBJ1-3; D not resolved. The V end was cut by 0 bases, the J end by 2 bases, with 14 bases between. The CDR3 spans 17 residues. The germline CDR1 and CDR2 sequences are MGHRA and YSYEKL. This CDR3 reads CASSQDVPGTAGNTIYF. CDR3 nucleotides: TGCGCCAGCAGCCAAGATGTTCCGGGAACGGCTGGAAACACCATATATTTT.

The V gene is TRBV5-1, the J gene TRBJ1-6; TRBD1 matches at 11 bases. The germline V gene has CDR1 SGHRS and CDR2 YFSETQ. J gave up 0 bases and V 4 bases, and 6 bases lay outside the gene matches. This CDR3 has 18 residues. The CDR3 sequence is CASSLGTGGSSYNSPLHF. CDR3 DNA: TGCGCCAGCAGCCTCGGGACAGGGGGATCCTCCTATAATTCACCCCTCCACTTT. The full variable domain, in which reference TRBV5-1 and TRBJ1-6 provide the parts outside the CDR3, is KAGVTQTPRYLIKTRGQQVTLSCSPISGHRSVSWYQQTPGQGLQFLFEYFSETQRNKGNFPGRFSGRQFSNSRSEMNVSTLELGDSALYLCASSLGTGGSSYNSPLHFGNGTRLTVT.

V usage is TRBV13 and J usage is TRBJ1-1; 8 positions match TRBD1. J lost 7 bases, V lost 0 bases, and 1 base had no gene match. Germline-derived CDR1 and CDR2 are PRHDT and FYEKMQ (reference sequence). This CDR3 region has 13 residues. The CDR3 region is CASSLGGQGEAFF. CDR3 nucleotide sequence: TGTGCCAGCAGCTTAGGAGGACAGGGTGAAGCTTTCTTT.

CDR3 nucleotides: TGTGCCAGCAGCTTAGAAGGCCTCCGGGGATTGGGTGGCTACACCTTC. Protein product: CASSLEGLRGLGGYTF. The gene calls are TRBV13 and TRBJ1-2; D is uncertain. CDR1 PRHDT and CDR2 FYEKMQ come from the germline V gene (reference sequence). V lost 1 base, J lost 7 bases, and 19 bases lay in between. The CDR3 has 16 amino acids.

This chain uses TRBV3-1 (or the pseudogene TRBV3-2) with TRBJ1-6, with a possible D match to TRBD1 (5 bases). Germline V CDR1 and CDR2: LGHDT, YNNKEL (reference sequence). V was shortened by 0 bases and J by 9 bases, with 12 bases between the two germline ends. The CDR3 totals 15 residues. In DNA, the CDR3 is TGTGCCAGCAGCCAAGACCAGGGTAGGAGTTCACCCCTCCACTTT. Its protein product is CASSQDQGRSSPLHF.

Concerning this clone: A read error may explain this, as a much larger clone is one base away. The chain recombines TRBV7-8 with TRBJ1-1; 7 bases align to TRBD1. V shed 5 bases, J shed 1 base, and the junction held 4 bases outside the gene matches. Germline lookup yields CDR1 SGHVS and CDR2 FQNEAQ. The CDR3 covers 14 residues. The CDR3 DNA sequence: TGTGCCAGCAGCCCCCGACAGGGGAACACTGAAGCTTTCTTT. It is translated as CASSPRQGNTEAFF.

This clone was seen a single time. This chain uses TRBV11-2 with TRBJ1-1, with 10 bases identical to TRBD1. CDR3 length equals 17 residues. CDR1 is SGHAT and CDR2 is FQNNGV in the germline V gene. V trimming: 4 bases; J trimming: 4 bases; junction bases outside the gene matches: 12. In DNA form, the CDR3 reads TGTGCCAGCAGCTCAGGAGGGTACCGGGACAGGGGCACTGAAGCTTTCTTT. The encoded protein is CASSSGGYRDRGTEAFF.

This clone showed up just once. This chain joins TRBV19 and TRBJ1-5; D is uncertain. Trimming cost V 3 bases and J 9 bases, with 9 bases left between them. The germline gives CDR1 LNHDA, CDR2 SQIVND (reference sequence). The CDR3 consists of 12 residues. CDR3 DNA: TGTGCCAGTAGTATGGGAGTTCCGCCCCAGCATTTT. This codes for CASSMGVPPQHF.

The CDR3 loop reads CASSPGVSIGYTF. CDR3 bases: TGTGCCAGCAGTCCAGGGGTTTCTATTGGCTACACCTTC. The V gene is TRBV27, the J gene TRBJ1-2; tentative D call: TRBD1 (6 bases). CDR3 length equals 13 residues. V was trimmed by 5 bases and J by 7 bases, leaving 14 bases between them. From germline, CDR1 is MNHEY and CDR2 SMNVEV (reference sequence).

The V and J genes are TRBV2 and TRBJ1-5; possible D gene TRBD1, 6 bases. From germline, CDR1 is SNHLY and CDR2 FYNNEI. CDR3 length: 15 residues. Trimming removed 6 bases at V and 2 bases at J, with 14 bases between. CDR3 amino acids: CASRAQGTGNQPQHF. DNA of the CDR3: TGTGCCAGCAGAGCACAGGGAACGGGCAATCAGCCCCAGCATTTT.

J is TRBJ2-1 and V is TRBV11-3, with 9 bases fitting TRBD2. CDR3 size: 17 residues. Germline values: CDR1 SGHNT, CDR2 YENEEA. The V gene end was trimmed by 1 base and the J gene end by 3 bases; junction bases not matched to a gene: 7. The CDR3 spells CASSLGHRLADYNEQFF. The CDR3 DNA reads as TGTGCCAGCAGCTTAGGTCACAGACTAGCGGACTACAATGAGCAGTTCTTC.

This rearrangement joins TRBV2 to TRBJ1-2; D unclear. The CDR3 covers 11 residues. CDR1 is SNHLY, CDR2 FYNNEI, per germline. The V end was cut by 7 bases, the J end by 10 bases, with 13 bases between. CDR3 sequence reads: CASTYERTYTF. The CDR3 nucleotides read TGTGCCAGCACTTATGAGAGAACCTACACCTTC.

The V call is TRBV15, the J call TRBJ2-6, with TRBD1 matching over 9 bases. This CDR3 has 17 residues. CDR1 LNHNV and CDR2 YYDKDF come from the germline V gene (reference sequence). Trimming removed 6 bases from V and 0 bases from J; junction bases left unmatched: 6. The CDR3 here is CATRRDRDSSGANVLTF. In nucleotides, the CDR3 is TGTGCCACCAGAAGGGACAGGGATAGCTCTGGGGCCAACGTCCTGACTTTC.

This rearrangement joins TRBV10-1 to TRBJ2-2, with TRBD1 matching over 8 bases. The junction had 8 bases not matched to a gene; V was cut back by 6 bases and J by 5 bases. This CDR3 comprises 15 residues. Germline V gene data show CDR1 as WNHNN and CDR2 as SYGVQD (reference sequence). CDR3 loop: CASSHGTGQTGELFF. The CDR3 DNA is TGCGCCAGCAGCCACGGGACAGGACAGACCGGGGAGCTGTTTTTT.

The chain couples TRBV5-6 to TRBJ2-1; 13 bases are a match to TRBD2. V lost 0 bases to trimming and J lost 3 bases; unmatched junction nucleotides: 6. In germline, CDR1 is SGHDT, CDR2 YYEEEE. The CDR3 extends over 18 amino acids. The CDR3 loop is CASSLGGTSGNYYNEQFF. As DNA, the CDR3 is TGTGCCAGCAGCTTGGGGGGGACTAGCGGGAACTACTACAATGAGCAGTTCTTC.

This clone was picked up a small number of times. CDR3 nucleotide sequence: TGTGCCAGCAGCGCACAGACTAGCTTTCCCGGGGAGCTGTTTTTT. Its protein is CASSAQTSFPGELFF. This chain uses TRBV9 with TRBJ2-2; 7 nucleotides agree with TRBD2. The ends lost 3 bases at V and 6 bases at J; junction bases unmatched: 8. Looked up from germline, CDR1 is SGDLS and CDR2 is YYNGEE. The CDR3 has 15 residues.

This clone was seen only once. The V call is TRBV5-6, the J call TRBJ2-3, with TRBD1 matching over 7 bases. Trimming removed 5 bases from V and 2 bases from J; junction bases left unmatched: 8. CDR3 length equals 15 residues. Germline loops: CDR1 SGHDT, CDR2 YYEEEE. The CDR3 DNA sequence: TGTGCCAGCAGTCCCGGGACAGCTATCACAGATACGCAGTATTTT. This sequence encodes CASSPGTAITDTQYF.

V usage is TRBV23-1 and J usage is TRBJ2-7, with 7 bases identical to TRBD2. TRBV23-1 is an ORF for which the function is uncertain. J was trimmed by 0 bases and V by 0 bases; bases with no gene match: 5. The CDR3 covers 16 residues. Here the CDR3 reads CASSQSAGRSSYEQYF. CDR3 in DNA: TGCGCCAGCAGTCAATCAGCGGGGAGAAGCTCCTACGAGCAGTACTTC.

V usage is TRBV5-5 and J usage is TRBJ2-2, with 12 bases lining up with TRBD2. V dropped 4 bases and J dropped 4; count of bases not matched to a gene: 2. The CDR3 runs 15 residues. Germline values: CDR1 SGHKS, CDR2 YYEKEE (reference sequence). The DNA of the CDR3 is TGTGCCAGCAGCATGACTAGCGGGAGCACCGGGGAGCTGTTTTTT. Protein product: CASSMTSGSTGELFF.

The gene calls are TRBV27 and TRBJ2-7; D might be TRBD2 (6 bases). Germline lookup yields CDR1 MNHEY and CDR2 SMNVEV (reference sequence). CDR3 length: 16 residues. V was clipped by 6 bases and J by 0 bases, with 18 bases between them. The CDR3 nucleotides read TGTGCCAGCAGACCCCTTGGGGGGTCAAACTCCTACGAGCAGTACTTC. Amino acid sequence: CASRPLGGSNSYEQYF.

V and J are TRBV29-1 and TRBJ1-1, with a tentative D call TRBD1 (6 bases). Germline-derived CDR1 and CDR2 are SQVTM and ANQGSEA. With 4 bases removed from V and 1 base from J, the gap between germline ends came to 10 bases. This CDR3 comprises 13 residues. The CDR3 here is CSVATGPNTEAFF. The DNA for the CDR3 is TGCAGCGTTGCCACAGGGCCGAACACTGAAGCTTTCTTT.

The chain carries TRBV7-2 and TRBJ1-4, with D perhaps matching TRBD1 (6 bases). The CDR3 is made up of 13 amino acids. Trimming took off 5 bases at V and 12 bases at J, with 16 bases between the two ends. CDR1 and CDR2 (germline): SGHTA, FQGNSA. The CDR3 protein is CASSPRTAGELFF. The CDR3 DNA reads TGTGCCAGCAGCCCCAGGACAGCGGGGGAACTGTTTTTT.

The rearrangement links TRBV11-3 to TRBJ2-1; 7 bases match TRBD1. CDR1 is SGHNT, CDR2 YENEEA, per germline. This CDR3 has 16 residues. After removal of 3 bases from V and 5 bases from J, the junction contained 10 bases not matched to a gene. The CDR3 is CASSFSHRGIHNEQFF. DNA of the CDR3: TGTGCCAGCAGCTTTTCGCACAGGGGAATACACAATGAGCAGTTCTTC.

Concerning this clone: The sample contains more than one DNA sequence encoding this CDR3. The V call is TRBV19, the J call TRBJ1-1; D is unclear. Trimming shortened V by 3 bases and J by 4 bases, and 9 bases separated the two germline ends. Germline V gene lookup returns CDR1 LNHDA and CDR2 SQIVND (reference sequence). This CDR3 has 13 amino acids. The CDR3 spells CASSISGTTEAFF. The DNA of the CDR3 is TGTGCCAGTAGTATCTCAGGTACCACTGAAGCTTTCTTT.

The CDR3 coding sequence is TGTGCCAGCAGCTTACAGGGAATTGCGCATGGCTACACCTTC. Its translation is CASSLQGIAHGYTF. The genes are TRBV5-6 and TRBJ1-2; tentative D call: TRBD1 (6 bases). Germline V gives CDR1 SGHDT, CDR2 YYEEEE. CDR3 size: 14 residues. Trimming removed 2 bases at V and 6 bases at J, with 14 bases between. Looking up the rest from reference TRBV5-6 and TRBJ1-2 gives the full variable domain: DAGVTQSPTHLIKTRGQQVTLRCSPKSGHDTVSWYQQALGQGPQFIFQYYEEEERQRGNFPDRFSGHQFPNYSSELNVNALLLGDSALYLCASSLQGIAHGYTFGSGTRLTVV.

The chain uses TRBV5-6 and TRBJ1-2; 10 bases map to TRBD1. V trimming: 5 bases; J trimming: 3 bases; junction bases outside the gene matches: 7. The CDR3 contains 15 residues. The germline gives CDR1 SGHDT, CDR2 YYEEEE. The CDR3 nucleotides read TGTGCCAGCAGGAATGGACAGGGGGTGGACTATGGCTACACCTTC. It specifies CASRNGQGVDYGYTF.